One TCR beta chain is described in this entry. The PCR had 60 Vbeta and 13 Jbeta primers. In the authors' methods: As a later analysis found, there were 82 million or so unique TCR beta chains, of which about 10 million were shared. Repertoires were generated with immunoSEQ multiplex PCR, while TCRdb's copy carries only in-frame clones and drops some. The D gene and trimming were derived from the DNA, and the V and J assignments and clone size from that table. The sample records more than 200,000 clones, 82% being singletons. These data come from a study of cytomegalovirus exposure and HLA in healthy donors. V dropped 8 bases and J dropped 7; count of bases not matched to a gene: 10. From germline, CDR1 is SNHLY and CDR2 FYNNEI. The CDR3 sequence is 14 residues long.

This chain links TRBV2 with TRBJ1-5; TRBD1 aligns across 8 bases. The TCR originated in a middle-aged man in good health and CMV-seropositive. Sequenced input: PBMCs. CDR3 protein: CASSLGQGRQPQHF. CDR3 in DNA: TGTGCCAGCTCCCTAGGACAGGGAAGGCAGCCCCAGCATTTT.